This is a list of T cell receptor beta chains from one sample in a study of blood T cell repertoires in COVID-19. Sequencing used immunoSEQ multiplex PCR; TCRdb keeps in-frame clones, though not all of them. This table has roughly 98,000 clones, about 92% appearing once. The sequenced material came from peripheral blood. The receptors come from a woman in her fifties or sixties with active COVID-19. Each CDR3 is given with its conserved first and last residue. A D gene is named only where the DNA matches it firmly.

j_call v_call d_call cdr3_aa
TRBJ1-6 TRBV7-6 TRBD1 CASSLGTGVNSPLHF
TRBJ1-5 TRBV5-1 . CASRLGGNSNQPQHF
TRBJ2-7 TRBV6-1 . CASSEAASWNYEQYF
TRBJ2-7 TRBV7-2 TRBD2 CASSPRTRTGGEQYF
TRBJ2-2 TRBV10-2 . CASSERIRGTGELFF
TRBJ2-7 TRBV29-1 . CSVEYSDTQGAYEQYF
TRBJ1-1 TRBV12-5 TRBD1 CASGLRTGGGTEAFF
TRBJ2-1 TRBV15 . CATSRDNTGLNYNEQFF
TRBJ1-4 TRBV6-5 TRBD1 CASSYAGGTNEKLFF
TRBJ2-1 TRBV28 TRBD2 CASRISGPTANEQFF
TRBJ2-3 TRBV3-1/TRBV3-2 TRBD2 CASSFLRLAKDTQYF
TRBJ2-2 TRBV19 . CASSGTALTGELFF
TRBJ1-5 TRBV7-2 . CASSFKGGQPQHF
TRBJ2-6 TRBV6-1 TRBD2 CASSVLAGASGANVLTF
TRBJ1-3 TRBV19 TRBD1 CASSISPGQGANGNTIYF
TRBJ1-6 TRBV28 . CASRVWQGKYNSPLHF
TRBJ1-2 TRBV5-1 . CASTPGPSHGYTF
TRBJ2-2 TRBV7-2 . CASSLAYGAGDTGELFF
TRBJ2-3 TRBV4-2 TRBD1 CASSLYGTGTTDTQYF
TRBJ1-3 TRBV7-2 TRBD1 CASRLPGQGNTIYF
TRBJ2-1 TRBV6-5 TRBD2 CASSSVRGAPYEQFF
TRBJ2-3 TRBV19 . CASSIQTHTDTQYF
TRBJ1-2 TRBV30 . CAWSVSTIYGYTF
TRBJ2-1 TRBV29-1 TRBD2 CSVEVRSGREGNEQFF
TRBJ1-4 TRBV7-8 TRBD1 CASSRDRINEKLFF
TRBJ1-1 TRBV5-4 . CASSLARANTEAFF
TRBJ2-3 TRBV5-8 TRBD2 CASSTGGSSGRFDTQYF
TRBJ1-1 TRBV5-4 . CASSLPQGNTEAFF
TRBJ2-2 TRBV7-2 . CASSLGATNTGELFF
TRBJ1-5 TRBV7-2 . CASSLRGNQPQHF
TRBJ1-4 TRBV19 . CASSSLWREKLFF
TRBJ2-5 TRBV7-6 TRBD1 CASSSRQGETQYF
TRBJ1-3 TRBV28 TRBD1 CASSSPGTGTGNTIYF
TRBJ2-5 TRBV19 . CASSMAGVGETQYF
TRBJ2-5 TRBV5-1 . CASSFGRSETQYF
TRBJ2-7 TRBV28 . CASSLLQGSSYEQYF